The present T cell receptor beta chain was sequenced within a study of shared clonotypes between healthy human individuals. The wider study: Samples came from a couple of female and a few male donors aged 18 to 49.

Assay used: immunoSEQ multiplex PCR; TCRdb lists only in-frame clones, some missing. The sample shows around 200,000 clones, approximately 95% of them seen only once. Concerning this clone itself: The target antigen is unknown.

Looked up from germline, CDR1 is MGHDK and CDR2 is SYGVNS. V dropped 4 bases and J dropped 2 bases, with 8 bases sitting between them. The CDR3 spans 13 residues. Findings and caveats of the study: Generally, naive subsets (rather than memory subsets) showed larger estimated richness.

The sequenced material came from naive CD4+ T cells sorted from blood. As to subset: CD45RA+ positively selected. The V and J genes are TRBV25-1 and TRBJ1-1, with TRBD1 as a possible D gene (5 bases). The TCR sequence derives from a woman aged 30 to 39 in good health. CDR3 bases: TGTGCCAGCAGTGTGACAGTCAACACTGAAGCTTTCTTT. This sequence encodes CASSVTVNTEAFF.